The rows below give T cell receptor beta chains drawn from one sample of a study of blood T cells in healthy people across ages. TCRdb passed the 5' RACE reads through MiXCR, listing each CDR3 protein once. The table lists about 1,800,000 distinct CDR3 sequences, 25% to 30% of them singletons. The sequenced sample consisted of blood. These receptors were obtained from a young woman in good health. Each CDR3 is given without its conserved first and last residue. A D gene is named only where the DNA matches it firmly.

v_call d_call cdr3_aa
TRBV7-2 - ASSSSLANIYDEQF
TRBV6-2/TRBV6-3 - ASRTPGLTPSGANVLT
TRBV7-8 - ASSPPQGDEQY
TRBV5-1 - ASSFDGEQY
TRBV29-1 TRBD1 SVEVLGQGSEQY
TRBV2 TRBD1 ASTGTGYGYT
TRBV2 TRBD1 ASSARGGTVRNQPQH
TRBV28 - ASGNPLRAPYNEQF
TRBV27 - ASSLSRPSADTQY
TRBV20-1 TRBD2 SARRWTSGSLKRVDEQF
TRBV7-8 - ASTPRTGGGETQY
TRBV18 TRBD1 ASSPGQGGGIQY
TRBV12-3/TRBV12-4 TRBD1 ASSFQRQGTQY
TRBV15 - ATSRDGAGREAF
TRBV9 - ASSAGQTISPLH
TRBV11-2 - ASSLVPETEAF
TRBV6-6 TRBD1 ASSYGGQGAYEQY
TRBV5-1 TRBD2 ASSLFGMGGVLAYEQY
TRBV7-3 - ASSPWVGTRSGDTQY
TRBV24-1 TRBD1 ATSDPGTGYNTQY
TRBV5-1 TRBD1 ASRGTQGAAETQY
TRBV20-1 - SARVKRTDPNQPQH
TRBV7-9 - ASSSKYRVANTQY
TRBV19 - ASSMTDSYGYT